The rows below give T cell receptor beta chains drawn from one sample of a study of CD8+ T cells in alopecia areata. The table came from immunoSEQ multiplex PCR; TCRdb's copy has only in-frame clones and leaves some out. The sample records tens of thousands of clones, about two thirds being singletons. The sequenced sample consisted of NKG2D-high CD8+ T cells sorted from blood. All receptors come from a human donor with alopecia areata. Each CDR3 is given with its conserved first and last residue. Each record gives: D gene, V gene, J gene, clone size, CDR3 DNA, CDR3 protein. The D gene is left open where the match is weak. A clone size is listed for some rows: how often the clone was seen (once, few, many), or a class if it is expanded.

D gene: -; V gene: TRBV28; J gene: TRBJ2-1; clone size: few; CDR3 DNA: TGTGCCAGCAGCCTCCGGGACACCTACAATGAGCAGTTCTTC; CDR3 protein: CASSLRDTYNEQFF
D gene: -; V gene: TRBV6-5; J gene: TRBJ1-2; clone size: -; CDR3 DNA: TGTGCCAGCAGTTACTCGTACGTGAAAGGCTACACCTTC; CDR3 protein: CASSYSYVKGYTF
D gene: -; V gene: TRBV18; J gene: TRBJ2-7; clone size: -; CDR3 DNA: TGTGCCAGCTCACCAGGGAGGGAGCAGTACTTC; CDR3 protein: CASSPGREQYF
D gene: -; V gene: TRBV29-1; J gene: TRBJ2-7; clone size: -; CDR3 DNA: TGCAGCGTTGCGGCGAGAGGGCCGGGCGAGCAGTACTTC; CDR3 protein: CSVAARGPGEQYF
D gene: TRBD1; V gene: TRBV5-1; J gene: TRBJ1-1; clone size: -; CDR3 DNA: TGCGCCAGCAGCGGAGACCGACAGGGCTTTTTGGCTGAAGCTTTCTTT; CDR3 protein: CASSGDRQGFLAEAFF
D gene: -; V gene: TRBV30; J gene: TRBJ2-1; clone size: -; CDR3 DNA: TGTGCCCGGGAGACGAGCTCCTACAATGAGCAGTTCTTC; CDR3 protein: CARETSSYNEQFF
D gene: -; V gene: TRBV6-1; J gene: TRBJ1-1; clone size: -; CDR3 DNA: TGTGCCAGCAGTGAGGGTCGGGGGACCTACGCGAACACTGAAGCTTTCTTT; CDR3 protein: CASSEGRGTYANTEAFF
D gene: -; V gene: TRBV29-1; J gene: TRBJ2-7; clone size: few; CDR3 DNA: TGCAGCGTCCTATATACTACTCGAAACGAGCAGTACTTC; CDR3 protein: CSVLYTTRNEQYF
D gene: -; V gene: TRBV13; J gene: TRBJ2-4; clone size: -; CDR3 DNA: TGTGCCAGCAGCTTTGAGGGACAAAACATTCAGTACTTC; CDR3 protein: CASSFEGQNIQYF
D gene: -; V gene: TRBV27; J gene: TRBJ2-2; clone size: once; CDR3 DNA: TGTGCCAGCAGTCAGGGACTCTCGAACACCGGGGAGCTGTTTTTT; CDR3 protein: CASSQGLSNTGELFF
D gene: TRBD2; V gene: TRBV7-9; J gene: TRBJ2-5; clone size: -; CDR3 DNA: TGTGCCAGCAGCTTATTTCAAGCGGGGGGCCCCCTGTACCAAGAGACCCAGTACTTC; CDR3 protein: CASSLFQAGGPLYQETQYF
D gene: TRBD1; V gene: TRBV7-9; J gene: TRBJ1-5; clone size: -; CDR3 DNA: TGTGCCAGCAGCCAAGACAGGGCTAGCAATCAGCCCCAGCATTTT; CDR3 protein: CASSQDRASNQPQHF
D gene: -; V gene: TRBV6-5; J gene: TRBJ2-7; clone size: -; CDR3 DNA: TGTGCCAGCAGTTCAGGGAACGAGCAGTACTTC; CDR3 protein: CASSSGNEQYF
D gene: -; V gene: TRBV7-9; J gene: TRBJ2-3; clone size: -; CDR3 DNA: TGTGCCAGCAGCTTAGGGACAACAGATACGCAGTATTTT; CDR3 protein: CASSLGTTDTQYF
D gene: -; V gene: TRBV13; J gene: TRBJ2-1; clone size: few; CDR3 DNA: TGTGCCAGCTCTCCCAAGCACGGTTACAATGAGCAGTTCTTC; CDR3 protein: CASSPKHGYNEQFF
D gene: TRBD1; V gene: TRBV27; J gene: TRBJ1-5; clone size: -; CDR3 DNA: TGTGCCAGCAGTCCGGTGGACAGGAGACATCAGCCCCAGCATTTT; CDR3 protein: CASSPVDRRHQPQHF
D gene: TRBD1; V gene: TRBV19; J gene: TRBJ2-3; clone size: -; CDR3 DNA: TGTGCCAGTAGAACCGGGACAGGGTATTCCCCGGATACGCAGTATTTT; CDR3 protein: CASRTGTGYSPDTQYF
D gene: -; V gene: TRBV28; J gene: TRBJ1-5; clone size: -; CDR3 DNA: TGTGCCAGCAGTCCCCTGACAGGATCCTTTAGCAATCAGCCCCAGCATTTT; CDR3 protein: CASSPLTGSFSNQPQHF
D gene: TRBD1; V gene: TRBV4-3; J gene: TRBJ2-1; clone size: -; CDR3 DNA: TGCGCCAGCAGCCAATTTTCAGGGGGTTACAATGAGCAGTTCTTC; CDR3 protein: CASSQFSGGYNEQFF
D gene: -; V gene: TRBV6-5; J gene: TRBJ1-1; clone size: -; CDR3 DNA: TGTGCCAGCAGTTACGGAGACCCAAGGGACACTGAAGCTTTCTTT; CDR3 protein: CASSYGDPRDTEAFF
D gene: TRBD1; V gene: TRBV7-9; J gene: TRBJ2-7; clone size: -; CDR3 DNA: TGTGCCAGCAGCCCCGGTGACAGGGAAGCTACCTACGAGCAGTACTTC; CDR3 protein: CASSPGDREATYEQYF
D gene: TRBD2; V gene: TRBV2; J gene: TRBJ2-1; clone size: -; CDR3 DNA: TGTGCCAGCAGTGAGGGACTAGCGGGAGGGCCGGGGTACAATGAGCAGTTCTTC; CDR3 protein: CASSEGLAGGPGYNEQFF
D gene: TRBD2; V gene: TRBV29-1; J gene: TRBJ2-3; clone size: -; CDR3 DNA: TGCAGCGTTGGAACCTTGACTAGCGGCATAATCACAGATACGCAGTATTTT; CDR3 protein: CSVGTLTSGIITDTQYF
D gene: -; V gene: TRBV7-9; J gene: TRBJ2-2; clone size: -; CDR3 DNA: TGTGCCAGCAGCTCACGGTCGGTGAGCACCGGGGAGCTGTTTTTT; CDR3 protein: CASSSRSVSTGELFF
D gene: -; V gene: TRBV19; J gene: TRBJ2-1; clone size: once; CDR3 DNA: TGTGCCAGTCAACACGCCACCGGAAATGAGCAGTTCTTC; CDR3 protein: CASQHATGNEQFF
D gene: -; V gene: TRBV6-4; J gene: TRBJ2-1; clone size: few; CDR3 DNA: TGTGCCAGCAGTCAGCAAGGGGGATCCTACAATGAGCAGTTCTTC; CDR3 protein: CASSQQGGSYNEQFF
D gene: -; V gene: TRBV7-9; J gene: TRBJ1-6; clone size: -; CDR3 DNA: TGTGCCAGCAGCCCATCCGTCGCTTCACCCCTCCACTTT; CDR3 protein: CASSPSVASPLHF
D gene: -; V gene: TRBV5-4; J gene: TRBJ2-5; clone size: -; CDR3 DNA: TGTGCCAGCAGCCCCTCCTGGGGGAACCAAGAGACCCAGTACTTC; CDR3 protein: CASSPSWGNQETQYF
D gene: TRBD2; V gene: TRBV4-1; J gene: TRBJ2-1; clone size: -; CDR3 DNA: TGCGCCAGCAGCCCTAGGACTAGCGTTTACAATGAGCAGTTCTTC; CDR3 protein: CASSPRTSVYNEQFF
D gene: -; V gene: TRBV29-1; J gene: TRBJ2-3; clone size: -; CDR3 DNA: TGCAGCGTTGTGATCGCGGGACAGCGCACAGATACGCAGTATTTT; CDR3 protein: CSVVIAGQRTDTQYF
D gene: -; V gene: TRBV30; J gene: TRBJ2-2; clone size: -; CDR3 DNA: TGTGCCTGGAGTGTCGCTCGGGGAGCCGGGGAGCTGTTTTTT; CDR3 protein: CAWSVARGAGELFF
D gene: -; V gene: TRBV9; J gene: TRBJ2-2; clone size: -; CDR3 DNA: TGTGCCAGCAGCGTAGTGAGCACCGGGGAGCTGTTTTTT; CDR3 protein: CASSVVSTGELFF
D gene: TRBD1; V gene: TRBV30; J gene: TRBJ2-7; clone size: -; CDR3 DNA: TGTGCCTGGGCCCCGGGACAGGGGGCTGGTGAGCAGTACTTC; CDR3 protein: CAWAPGQGAGEQYF
D gene: TRBD2; V gene: TRBV28; J gene: TRBJ2-1; clone size: -; CDR3 DNA: TGTGCCAGCAGAACCACGGGACTAGGCTATGAGCAGTTCTTC; CDR3 protein: CASRTTGLGYEQFF
D gene: -; V gene: TRBV6-5; J gene: TRBJ2-2; clone size: few; CDR3 DNA: TGTGCCAGCAGTTACGCAGGGTCGGGCACCGGGGAGCTGTTTTTT; CDR3 protein: CASSYAGSGTGELFF
D gene: -; V gene: TRBV29-1; J gene: TRBJ1-2; clone size: once; CDR3 DNA: TGCAGCGTTGAAGAGGAAGGGGAGAATGGCTATGGCTACACCTTC; CDR3 protein: CSVEEEGENGYGYTF
D gene: TRBD1; V gene: TRBV4-2; J gene: TRBJ2-7; clone size: -; CDR3 DNA: TGTGCCAGCAGCCAAGTCGACAGGGTGGAGTTACCCTCCTACGAGCAGTACTTC; CDR3 protein: CASSQVDRVELPSYEQYF
D gene: -; V gene: TRBV28; J gene: TRBJ2-7; clone size: -; CDR3 DNA: TGTGCCAGCAGTTTTTCGGATACCTACGAGCAGTACTTC; CDR3 protein: CASSFSDTYEQYF
D gene: TRBD2; V gene: TRBV5-1; J gene: TRBJ2-1; clone size: -; CDR3 DNA: TGCGCCAGCAGCTTGTGGACTAGCGGGAGGGGTTCGTACAATGAGCAGTTCTTC; CDR3 protein: CASSLWTSGRGSYNEQFF
D gene: -; V gene: TRBV5-1; J gene: TRBJ2-2; clone size: medium-sized; CDR3 DNA: TGCGCCAGCAGCTTACCAGCGAACACCGGGGAGCTGTTTTTT; CDR3 protein: CASSLPANTGELFF
D gene: TRBD1; V gene: TRBV7-6; J gene: TRBJ1-5; clone size: -; CDR3 DNA: TGTGCCAGCAGCTTAGTTACAGGGGGCAGGGCCCAGCATTTT; CDR3 protein: CASSLVTGGRAQHF
D gene: -; V gene: TRBV7-6; J gene: TRBJ2-1; clone size: -; CDR3 DNA: TGTGCCAGCAGCAAGCGGGCGAGCTCCTACAATGAGCAGTTCTTC; CDR3 protein: CASSKRASSYNEQFF
D gene: -; V gene: TRBV7-9; J gene: TRBJ1-1; clone size: -; CDR3 DNA: TGTGCCAGCAGCCCGGACAGCATGAACACTGAAGCTTTCTTT; CDR3 protein: CASSPDSMNTEAFF
D gene: -; V gene: TRBV7-3; J gene: TRBJ2-1; clone size: -; CDR3 DNA: TGTGCCAGCAGCCGGGACTTTACCTACAATGAGCAGTTCTTC; CDR3 protein: CASSRDFTYNEQFF
D gene: -; V gene: TRBV7-7; J gene: TRBJ1-2; clone size: -; CDR3 DNA: TGTGCCAGCAGCATTCCTGGTAAGTGCCGAAAGAGCTATGGCTACACCTTC; CDR3 protein: CASSIPGKCRKSYGYTF